The sequence of this TCR beta chain was determined in a study of OX40 agonist ivuxolimab in advanced cancers. Assay used: immunoSEQ multiplex PCR; TCRdb lists only in-frame clones, some missing. Here the sample spans approximately 89,000 clones, about 91% being singletons. The V end was cut by 7 bases, the J end by 7 bases, with 4 bases between. The CDR3 consists of 9 residues. The sequence came from an adult with an advanced solid tumor such as melanoma, head and neck, liver or kidney cancer. The chain has TRBV5-3 and TRBJ2-3; the D is unclear. TRBV5-3 is classed as an ORF, of uncertain function. The source material was CD4+ or CD8+ T cells sorted from blood, sampled in a trial of the OX40 agonist ivuxolimab. The CDR3 spells CARPNTQYF. The CDR3 nucleotides read TGTGCCAGACCGAATACGCAGTATTTT.